The rows below give T cell receptor beta chains drawn from one sample of a study of blood T cell repertoires in COVID-19. Sequencing used immunoSEQ multiplex PCR; TCRdb keeps in-frame clones, though not all of them. The data contain about 320,000 clones, about 82% of them seen just once; the ten biggest clones take up 1.5% to 2%. Material: peripheral blood. The receptors derive from a woman in her forties or fifties with acute or convalescent COVID-19. Each CDR3 is given with its conserved first and last residue. D genes are given only for firm matches. Clone sizes are given selectively: once, few, many, or a class where the clone is expanded.

D	size	V	J	DNA	CDR3
.	.	TRBV3-1/TRBV3-2	TRBJ1-2	TGTGCCAGCAGCCACAGACAGGCCCGACCCCGCTACACCTTC	CASSHRQARPRYTF
.	.	TRBV11-2	TRBJ2-7	TGTGCCATTAAGCCGGTATCGGGTTTTCACGAGCAGTACTTC	CAIKPVSGFHEQYF
.	.	TRBV27	TRBJ2-5	TGTGCCAGCAGTTTAGTCCGGGAGACCCAGTACTTC	CASSLVRETQYF
TRBD2	.	TRBV5-1	TRBJ2-5	TGCGCCAGCAGCTTCCTAGCGGGAGCAGAGACCCAGTACTTC	CASSFLAGAETQYF
TRBD2	.	TRBV6-5	TRBJ2-7	TGTGCCAGCAGTACCCGGGTAGCGGGGTACGAGCAGTACTTC	CASSTRVAGYEQYF
.	.	TRBV28	TRBJ1-1	TGTGCCAGCACGGTCCTGAGCACGCTGGAAGCTTTCTTT	CASTVLSTLEAFF
TRBD2	.	TRBV11-2	TRBJ2-1	TGTGCCAGCAGCAGAACTAGCGGGAGAGGAACGGGCAATGAGCAGTTCTTC	CASSRTSGRGTGNEQFF
TRBD2	few	TRBV10-3	TRBJ2-7	TGTGCCATCAAGGGTGCCGGACTAGCTGACTACGAGCAGTACTTC	CAIKGAGLADYEQYF
TRBD1	.	TRBV5-1	TRBJ2-3	TGCGCCAGCAGCTTACAGGGGGACGGTACAGATACGCAGTATTTT	CASSLQGDGTDTQYF
TRBD1	.	TRBV10-2	TRBJ1-6	TGCGCCAGCAGTGAGGGACAGGAAAATTCACCCCTCCACTTT	CASSEGQENSPLHF
TRBD1	.	TRBV27	TRBJ2-4	TGTGCCAGCCAGAGGGACAGGGACACCAAAAACATTCAGTACTTC	CASQRDRDTKNIQYF
TRBD2	once	TRBV27	TRBJ2-7	TGTGCCAGCAGACGGACTAGCGACTACGAGCAGTACTTC	CASRRTSDYEQYF
.	.	TRBV7-6	TRBJ1-1	TGTGCCAGCAGGGGGCTGGACACTGAAGCTTTCTTT	CASRGLDTEAFF
.	.	TRBV2	TRBJ2-5	TGTGCCAGCAGTGAATTCGAGTCAGAGACCCAGTACTTC	CASSEFESETQYF
.	many	TRBV19	TRBJ2-7	TGTGCCAGTAGTAACAGGGGCGGGAACGAGCAGTACTTC	CASSNRGGNEQYF
.	.	TRBV3-1/TRBV3-2	TRBJ2-7	TGTGCCAGCAGTCCACTAGTTCTCGGCTACGAGCAGTACTTC	CASSPLVLGYEQYF
TRBD1	.	TRBV5-4	TRBJ2-5	TGTGCCAGCAGCTCGACAGGGGGCATAGAGGAGACCCAGTACTTC	CASSSTGGIEETQYF
.	.	TRBV5-1	TRBJ2-7	TGCGCCAGCAGCTTGGATGGCGGAAGCTACGAGCAGTACTTC	CASSLDGGSYEQYF
.	.	TRBV6-2/TRBV6-3	TRBJ2-1	TGTGCCAGCAGTTACCGGAGTGAGCAGTTCTTC	CASSYRSEQFF
.	.	TRBV28	TRBJ1-2	TGTGCCAGCAGTTTGACAGGAGCTAACTATGGCTACACCTTC	CASSLTGANYGYTF
.	.	TRBV7-8	TRBJ1-2	TGTGCCAGCAGCTTAGGCATAACGGAGGGCTACACCTTC	CASSLGITEGYTF
TRBD2	.	TRBV28	TRBJ2-1	TGTGCCAGCAGACCTGTGGCGGGAGTCTCTCCCTACAATGAGCAGTTCTTC	CASRPVAGVSPYNEQFF
TRBD1	.	TRBV6-2/TRBV6-3	TRBJ2-7	TGTGCCAGCAGCCGCGGGACAGGGGCTTTTTACGAGCAGTACTTC	CASSRGTGAFYEQYF
TRBD1	.	TRBV19	TRBJ2-7	TGTGCCAGCAAAAAAGGACAGGGTTATTACGAGCAGTACTTC	CASKKGQGYYEQYF
.	.	TRBV9	TRBJ2-7	TGTGCCAGCAGCGTCGACCCGAGGTACGAGCAGTACTTC	CASSVDPRYEQYF
.	.	TRBV30	TRBJ1-2	TGTGCCTGGAGTGTATCGAGCTATGGCTACACCTTC	CAWSVSSYGYTF
TRBD1	.	TRBV28	TRBJ2-7	TGTGCCAGCACCCGGACAGGTCCCTACGAGCAGTACTTC	CASTRTGPYEQYF
.	.	TRBV15	TRBJ1-4	TGTGCCACCAGCAGAGTGGCAGGGAATGAAAAACTGTTTTTT	CATSRVAGNEKLFF
.	few	TRBV6-2/TRBV6-3	TRBJ1-5	TGTGCCAGCAGTTACGTGAGGGCGGGCAATCAGCCCCAGCATTTT	CASSYVRAGNQPQHF
.	.	TRBV9	TRBJ1-6	TGTGCCAGCAGCGTAGCGAGCACGAATAATTCACCCCTCCACTTT	CASSVASTNNSPLHF
.	.	TRBV29-1	TRBJ2-3	TGCAGCGTTGAAATCGACAGGGATACGCAGTATTTT	CSVEIDRDTQYF
.	.	TRBV6-5	TRBJ1-1	TGTGCCAGCAGAAAACGGGAGGGTTCCTACACTGAAGCTTTCTTT	CASRKREGSYTEAFF
.	.	TRBV4-1	TRBJ1-6	TGCGCCAGCAGCCAGAGGTGGGGGGGAAATTCACCCCTCCACTTT	CASSQRWGGNSPLHF
TRBD1	.	TRBV19	TRBJ1-2	TGTGCCAGTAGTTCTAGGACAGGGCAGAACTATGGCTACACCTTC	CASSSRTGQNYGYTF
TRBD2	.	TRBV30	TRBJ2-7	TGTGCCTGGGACGGACTAGCGCCTTCCTACGAGCAGTACTTC	CAWDGLAPSYEQYF
.	once	TRBV30	TRBJ2-7	TGTGCCTGCCCTTACCCCGGGCTAGCAGTGGCCTACGAGCAGTACTTC	CACPYPGLAVAYEQYF
.	once	TRBV5-1	TRBJ1-3	TGCGCCAGCAGCTTGGACAGCCGCTCTGGAAACACCATATATTTT	CASSLDSRSGNTIYF
TRBD2	.	TRBV29-1	TRBJ2-7	TGCAGCGTTGTTGGGGAACCCATGCTAGCGGGCCGATACGAGCAGTACTTC	CSVVGEPMLAGRYEQYF
.	.	TRBV7-6	TRBJ2-7	TGTGCCAGCAGCTTAGTAGGACAGACCTACGAGCAGTACTTC	CASSLVGQTYEQYF
TRBD2	.	TRBV4-1	TRBJ2-2	TGCGCCAGCAGCCAAGGGGGGACTAGCGGGAGTTGGACCGGGGAGCTGTTTTTT	CASSQGGTSGSWTGELFF
TRBD2	.	TRBV6-5	TRBJ2-2	TGTGCCAGCAGGCCTAGCGGGGCGAACACCGGGGAGCTGTTTTTT	CASRPSGANTGELFF
TRBD2	.	TRBV18	TRBJ2-1	TGTGCCAGCTCACTACGACCGGGAGGGACTAACAATGAGCAGTTCTTC	CASSLRPGGTNNEQFF
TRBD1	.	TRBV7-8	TRBJ1-1	TGTGCCAGCAGCTTCGGACAGGGGAACACTGAAGCTTTCTTT	CASSFGQGNTEAFF
.	.	TRBV13	TRBJ1-4	TGTGCCAGCAGCCTTCGGGGGACTAATGAAAAACTGTTTTTT	CASSLRGTNEKLFF